This T cell receptor beta chain derives from a study of CD8+ T cells in alopecia areata. cDNA reverse transcribed from extracted RNA served as the sequencing template. Assay: immunoSEQ multiplex PCR; the TCRdb copy retains only in-frame clones and omits some. Here the sample spans approximately 66,000 clones, 50% to 75% being singletons. This clone was seen just once. The antigen is unknown. From alopecia areata patients, lesional scalp punch biopsies and peripheral blood were collected. Germline CDR1 is MRHNA and CDR2 is SNTAGT. The ends lost 1 base at V and 6 bases at J; junction bases unmatched: 5. CDR3 length: 16 amino acids. Regarding the study as a whole: Possibly because of HLA-related factors, TCR sharing was less clear across patients than in mice.

This specimen consisted of CD8+ T cells sorted from blood, obtained at week 0. This TCR was recovered from a human donor with alopecia areata. The V call is TRBV6-4, the J call TRBJ1-5, with 11 nucleotides matching TRBD1. The DNA of the CDR3 is TGTGCCAGCAGTGACTTGGGACAGGGGGAATGTCAGCCCCAGCATTTT. Protein product: CASSDLGQGECQPQHF.